This TCR beta chain was sequenced in a study of control samples from healthy donors and cancer patients. This table comes from immunoSEQ multiplex PCR, and its TCRdb copy is limited to in-frame clones, with some not included. Among under 55,000 clones listed, approximately 90% were seen once. The CDR3 is 17 residues long. The junction had 8 bases not matched to a gene; V was cut back by 6 bases and J by 0 bases. Germline V gene lookup returns CDR1 MNHEY and CDR2 SMNVEV (reference sequence). The receptor comes from a woman in her 40s with head and neck cancer. The chain has TRBV27 and TRBJ2-2; 9 bases align to TRBD1. The sample consisted of PBMCs. The CDR3 here is CASSRRGDRANTGELFF. The CDR3, as DNA: TGTGCCAGCAGCCGACGAGGGGACAGGGCGAACACCGGGGAGCTGTTTTTT.